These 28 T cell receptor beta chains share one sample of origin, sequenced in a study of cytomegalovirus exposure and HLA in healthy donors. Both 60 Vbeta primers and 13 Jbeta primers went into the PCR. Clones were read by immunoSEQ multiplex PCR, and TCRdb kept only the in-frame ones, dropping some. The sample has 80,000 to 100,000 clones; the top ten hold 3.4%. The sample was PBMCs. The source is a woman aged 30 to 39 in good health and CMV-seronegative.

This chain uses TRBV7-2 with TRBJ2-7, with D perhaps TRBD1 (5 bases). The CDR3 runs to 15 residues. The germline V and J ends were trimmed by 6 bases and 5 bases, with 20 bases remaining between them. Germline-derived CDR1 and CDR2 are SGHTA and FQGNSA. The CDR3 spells CASRTMGGRVDEQYF. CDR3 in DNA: TGTGCCAGCAGGACAATGGGTGGCAGGGTGGACGAGCAGTACTTC.

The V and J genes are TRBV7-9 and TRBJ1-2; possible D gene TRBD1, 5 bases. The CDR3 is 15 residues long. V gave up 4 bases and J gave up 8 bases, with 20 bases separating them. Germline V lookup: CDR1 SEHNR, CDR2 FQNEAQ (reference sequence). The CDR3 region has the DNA TGTGCCAGCAGCTCCCGACGGGCAGGGCCAGGGGGCTACACCTTC. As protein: CASSSRRAGPGGYTF.

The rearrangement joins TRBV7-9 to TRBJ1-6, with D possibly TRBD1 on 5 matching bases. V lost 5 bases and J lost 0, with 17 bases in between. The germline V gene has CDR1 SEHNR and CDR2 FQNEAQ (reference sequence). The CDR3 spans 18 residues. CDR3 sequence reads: CASSGAAGTFSYNSPLHF. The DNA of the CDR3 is TGTGCCAGCAGCGGGGCGGCCGGAACGTTCTCCTATAATTCACCCCTCCACTTT.

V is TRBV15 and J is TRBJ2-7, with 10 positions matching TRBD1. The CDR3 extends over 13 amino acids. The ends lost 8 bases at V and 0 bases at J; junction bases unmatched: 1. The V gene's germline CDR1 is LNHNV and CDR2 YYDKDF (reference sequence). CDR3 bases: TGTGCCACCCGGGACAGGGGCTCCTACGAGCAGTACTTC. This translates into CATRDRGSYEQYF.

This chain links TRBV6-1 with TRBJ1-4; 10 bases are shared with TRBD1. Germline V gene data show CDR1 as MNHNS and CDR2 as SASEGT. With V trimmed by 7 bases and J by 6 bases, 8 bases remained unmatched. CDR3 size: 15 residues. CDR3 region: CASKLGTGDYEKLFF. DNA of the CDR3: TGTGCCAGCAAGTTGGGGACAGGGGATTATGAAAAACTGTTTTTT.

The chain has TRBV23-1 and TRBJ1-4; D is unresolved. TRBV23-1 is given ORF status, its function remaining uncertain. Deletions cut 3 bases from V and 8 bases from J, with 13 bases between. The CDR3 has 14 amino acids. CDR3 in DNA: TGCGCCAGCAGTCAGGGTCGGGAGGGCGAAAAACTGTTTTTT. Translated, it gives CASSQGREGEKLFF.

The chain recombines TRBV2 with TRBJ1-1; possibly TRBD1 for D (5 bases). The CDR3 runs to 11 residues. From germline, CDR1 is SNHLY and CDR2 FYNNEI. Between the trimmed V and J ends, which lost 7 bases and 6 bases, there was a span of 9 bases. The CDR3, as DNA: TGTGCCAGCAAGGGACTCGCTGAAGCTTTCTTT. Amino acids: CASKGLAEAFF. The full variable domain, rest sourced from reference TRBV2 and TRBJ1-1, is EPEVTQTPSHQVTQMGQEVILRCVPISNHLYFYWYRQILGQKVEFLVSFYNNEISEKSEIFDDQFSVERPDGSNFTLKIRSTKLEDSAMYFCASKGLAEAFFGQGTRLTVV.

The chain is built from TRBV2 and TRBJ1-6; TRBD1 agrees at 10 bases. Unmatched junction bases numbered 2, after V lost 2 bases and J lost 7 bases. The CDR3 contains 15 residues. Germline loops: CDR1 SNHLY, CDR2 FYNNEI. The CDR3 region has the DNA TGTGCCAGCAGTGAATTGGGACAGGGGAATTCACCCCTCCACTTT. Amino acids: CASSELGQGNSPLHF.

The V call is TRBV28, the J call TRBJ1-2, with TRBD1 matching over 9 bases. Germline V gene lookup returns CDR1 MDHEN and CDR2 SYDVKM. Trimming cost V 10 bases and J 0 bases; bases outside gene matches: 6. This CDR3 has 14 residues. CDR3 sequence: CAILTGGSNYGYTF. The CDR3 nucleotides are TGTGCCATCTTGACAGGGGGTTCTAACTATGGCTACACCTTC.

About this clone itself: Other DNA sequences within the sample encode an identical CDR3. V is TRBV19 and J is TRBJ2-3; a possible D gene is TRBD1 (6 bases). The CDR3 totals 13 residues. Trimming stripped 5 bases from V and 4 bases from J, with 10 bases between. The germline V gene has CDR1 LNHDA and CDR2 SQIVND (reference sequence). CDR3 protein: CASSVAGADTQYF. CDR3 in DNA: TGTGCCAGTAGTGTCGCAGGGGCAGATACGCAGTATTTT.

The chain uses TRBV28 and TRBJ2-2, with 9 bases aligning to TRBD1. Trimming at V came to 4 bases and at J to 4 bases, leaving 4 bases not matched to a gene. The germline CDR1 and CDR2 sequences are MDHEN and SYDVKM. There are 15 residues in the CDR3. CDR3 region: CASSSRDRVTGELFF. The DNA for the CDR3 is TGTGCCAGCAGTTCACGGGACAGGGTCACCGGGGAGCTGTTTTTT. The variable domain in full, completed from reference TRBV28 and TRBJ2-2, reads DVKVTQSSRYLVKRTGEKVFLECVQDMDHENMFWYRQDPGLGLRLIYFSYDVKMKEKGDIPEGYSVSREKKERFSLILESASTNQTSMYLCASSSRDRVTGELFFGEGSRLTVL.

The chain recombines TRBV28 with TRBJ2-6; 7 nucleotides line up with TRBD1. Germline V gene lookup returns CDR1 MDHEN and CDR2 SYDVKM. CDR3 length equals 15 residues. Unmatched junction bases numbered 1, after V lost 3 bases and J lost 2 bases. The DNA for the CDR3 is TGTGCCAGCAGTTTGAGGGGGCCTGGGGCCAACGTCCTGACTTTC. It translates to CASSLRGPGANVLTF.

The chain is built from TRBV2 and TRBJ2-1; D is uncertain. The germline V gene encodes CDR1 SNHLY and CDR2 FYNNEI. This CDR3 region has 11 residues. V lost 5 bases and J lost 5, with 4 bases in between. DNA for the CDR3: TGTGCCAGCAGTAGAGACAATGAGCAGTTCTTC. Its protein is CASSRDNEQFF. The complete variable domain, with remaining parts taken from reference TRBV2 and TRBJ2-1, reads EPEVTQTPSHQVTQMGQEVILRCVPISNHLYFYWYRQILGQKVEFLVSFYNNEISEKSEIFDDQFSVERPDGSNFTLKIRSTKLEDSAMYFCASSRDNEQFFGPGTRLTVL.

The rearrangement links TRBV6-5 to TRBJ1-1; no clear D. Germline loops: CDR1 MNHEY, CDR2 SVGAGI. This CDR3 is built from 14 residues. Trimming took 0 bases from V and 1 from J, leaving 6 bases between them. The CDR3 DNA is TGTGCCAGCAGTTACTCGTTTCGGAACACTGAAGCTTTCTTT. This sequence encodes CASSYSFRNTEAFF.

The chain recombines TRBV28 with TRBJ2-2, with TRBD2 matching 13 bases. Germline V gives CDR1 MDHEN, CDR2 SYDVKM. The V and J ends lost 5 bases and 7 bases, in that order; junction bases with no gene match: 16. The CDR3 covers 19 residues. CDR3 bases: TGTGCCAGCAGTCAAACAAGCCTCGGACTAGCGGGAGCTATCGGGGAGCTGTTTTTT. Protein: CASSQTSLGLAGAIGELFF.

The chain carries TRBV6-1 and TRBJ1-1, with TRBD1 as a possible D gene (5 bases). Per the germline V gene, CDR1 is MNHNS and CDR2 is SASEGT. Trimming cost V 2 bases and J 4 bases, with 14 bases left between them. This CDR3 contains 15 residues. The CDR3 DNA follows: TGTGCCAGCAGTGAACTTTCGGGGGTGAGCACTGAAGCTTTCTTT. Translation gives CASSELSGVSTEAFF.

This CDR3 is CASSSRQAFTEAFF. The CDR3 DNA reads as TGTGCCAGCAGCTCGCGACAGGCTTTCACTGAAGCTTTCTTT. The J gene is TRBJ1-1, the V gene TRBV5-4; perhaps TRBD1 as D (6 bases). Germline V gene data show CDR1 as SGHNT and CDR2 as YYREEE (reference sequence). V lost 3 bases, J lost 4 bases, and 13 bases lay in between. This CDR3 has 14 residues.

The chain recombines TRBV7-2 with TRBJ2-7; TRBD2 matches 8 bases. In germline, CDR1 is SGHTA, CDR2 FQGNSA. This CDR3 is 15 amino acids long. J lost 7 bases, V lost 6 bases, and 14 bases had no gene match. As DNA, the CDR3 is TGTGCCAGCAGTCTAACTAGCGGACTCGCCTGGGAGCAGTACTTC. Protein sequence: CASSLTSGLAWEQYF.

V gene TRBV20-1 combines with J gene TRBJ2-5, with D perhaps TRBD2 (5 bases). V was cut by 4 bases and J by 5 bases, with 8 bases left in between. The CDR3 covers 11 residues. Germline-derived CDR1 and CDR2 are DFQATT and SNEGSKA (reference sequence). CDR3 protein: CSATGGETQYF. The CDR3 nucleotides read TGCAGTGCTACAGGCGGGGAGACCCAGTACTTC.

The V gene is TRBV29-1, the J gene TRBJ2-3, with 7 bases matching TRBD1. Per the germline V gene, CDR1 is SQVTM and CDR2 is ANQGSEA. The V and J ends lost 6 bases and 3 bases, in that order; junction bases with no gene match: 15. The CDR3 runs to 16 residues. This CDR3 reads CSVIVGQRDPTDTQYF. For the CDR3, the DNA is TGCAGCGTGATTGTGGGACAGAGAGACCCGACAGATACGCAGTATTTT.

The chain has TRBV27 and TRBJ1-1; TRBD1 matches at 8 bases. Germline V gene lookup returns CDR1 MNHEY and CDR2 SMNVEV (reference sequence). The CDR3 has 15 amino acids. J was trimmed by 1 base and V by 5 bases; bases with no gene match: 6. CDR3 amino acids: CASSPYRGRNTEAFF. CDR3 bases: TGTGCCAGCAGTCCCTACAGGGGGAGGAACACTGAAGCTTTCTTT.

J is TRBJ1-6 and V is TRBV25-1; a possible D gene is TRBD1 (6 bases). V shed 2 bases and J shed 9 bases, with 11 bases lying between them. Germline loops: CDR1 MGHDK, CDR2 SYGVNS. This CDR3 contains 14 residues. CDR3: CASSEQGNTSPLHF. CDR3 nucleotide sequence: TGTGCCAGCAGTGAACAGGGGAATACTTCACCCCTCCACTTT.

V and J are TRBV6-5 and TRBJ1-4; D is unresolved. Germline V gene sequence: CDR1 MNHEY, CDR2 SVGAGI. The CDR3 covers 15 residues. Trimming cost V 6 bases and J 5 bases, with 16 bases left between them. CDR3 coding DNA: TGTGCCAGCAGCCCTCGTGGGTTCGGGAATGAAAAACTGTTTTTT. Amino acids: CASSPRGFGNEKLFF.

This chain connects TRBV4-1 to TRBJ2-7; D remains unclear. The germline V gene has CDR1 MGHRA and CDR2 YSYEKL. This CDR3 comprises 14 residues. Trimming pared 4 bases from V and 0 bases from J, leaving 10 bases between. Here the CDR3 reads CASSRVGGSYEQYF. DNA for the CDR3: TGCGCCAGCAGCCGGGTCGGCGGCTCCTACGAGCAGTACTTC.

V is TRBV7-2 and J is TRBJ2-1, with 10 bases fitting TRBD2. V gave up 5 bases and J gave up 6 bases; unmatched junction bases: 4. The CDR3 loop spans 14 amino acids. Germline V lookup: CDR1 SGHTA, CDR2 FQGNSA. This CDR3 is CASSPRTSGNEQFF. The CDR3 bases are TGTGCCAGCAGCCCAAGGACTAGCGGCAATGAGCAGTTCTTC.

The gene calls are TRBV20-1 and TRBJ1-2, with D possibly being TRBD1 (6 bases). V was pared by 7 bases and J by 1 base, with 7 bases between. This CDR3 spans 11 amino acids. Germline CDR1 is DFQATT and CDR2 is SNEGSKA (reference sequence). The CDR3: CSVDSNYGYTF. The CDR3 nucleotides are TGCAGTGTGGACAGTAACTATGGCTACACCTTC.

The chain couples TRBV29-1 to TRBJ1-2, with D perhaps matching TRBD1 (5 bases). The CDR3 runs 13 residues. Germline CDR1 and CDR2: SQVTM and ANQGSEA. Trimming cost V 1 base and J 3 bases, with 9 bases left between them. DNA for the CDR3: TGCAGCGTTGAAGGGGTCAGGGACTATGGCTACACCTTC. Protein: CSVEGVRDYGYTF.

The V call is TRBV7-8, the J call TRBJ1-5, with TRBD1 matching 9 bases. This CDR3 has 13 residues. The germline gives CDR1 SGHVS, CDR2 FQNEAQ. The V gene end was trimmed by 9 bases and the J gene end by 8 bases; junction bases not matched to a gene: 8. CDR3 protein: CASHETGGEPQHF. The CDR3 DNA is TGTGCCAGTCACGAGACAGGGGGTGAGCCCCAGCATTTT.